The sequence of this T cell receptor (beta chain) was determined in a study of cytomegalovirus exposure and HLA in healthy donors. Study observations and caveats: V- and J-gene trimming of TCR beta was linked (in a later analysis) to a missense DCLRE1C variant.

Note on this clone: Its antigen is as yet unknown.

PCR involved 60 Vbeta and 13 Jbeta primers. Data came from immunoSEQ multiplex PCR; TCRdb stores just in-frame clones and leaves some out. Of fewer than 250,000 clones in the sample, 83% were seen once. Looked up from germline, CDR1 is SGHTA and CDR2 is FQGNSA. Trimming shortened V by 3 bases and J by 5 bases, and 10 bases separated the two germline ends. CDR3 length: 13 amino acids. What was sequenced was PBMCs. The receptor's source is a girl between 5 and 17 years old in good health and CMV-seronegative. J is TRBJ1-2 and V is TRBV7-2, with D possibly being TRBD1 (5 bases). CDR3 amino acids: CASSLGQPYGYTF. The CDR3 DNA follows: TGTGCCAGCAGCTTGGGGCAGCCGTATGGCTACACCTTC.